This T cell receptor beta chain derives from a study of blood T cells in healthy people across ages (dated by TCRdb to between 2015 and 2017). The study in broad terms: In model experiments, template switching captured roughly one uniquely barcoded TCR beta cDNA molecule for every two T cells. The study measured age-related changes in TCR beta repertoire diversity using deep sequencing normalized with unique cDNA molecular identifiers. Four age groups were formed from the donors: young (average around 15 years), middle-aged (around 41), aged (around 62) and long-lived (roughly 81). Donors of different ages were randomly distributed across sequencing lanes to avoid experimental bias. Two additional independent replicas of 1 million unique cDNA reads from the same blood draw were analyzed for two donors (one aged 18 to 29 and one aged 80 or older).

General conclusions and limits of the study: Conclusive comparison of naive and antigen-experienced compartments was prevented by the profiling of bulk unsorted PBMCs. Because donor CMV infection status was unknown, age-related changes in expanded clonotypes were potentially confounded. The percentage of naive T cells measured by flow cytometry correlated strongly with observed TCR beta diversity. As age increased, observed TCR beta diversity per million T cells dropped in a roughly linear way, and a significant reduction was already evident by age 40. Estimates of total diversity based on one million sequenced T cells were considered lower bounds and underestimates. The long-lived group showed more naive CD4+ T cells, fewer expanded clones and increased TCR diversity than the aged group, suggesting age selection.

With respect to this clonotype: Its target antigen remains unknown. It has no much larger one-base neighbor in the sample; base qualities were not kept.

The library relied on 5' RACE. The listed sequencing device is Illumina HiSeq 2500. The second PCR ran for about 7 to 11 cycles and used a J-beta primer mix along with a sample-barcoded 5' primer. Each TCR beta cDNA molecule received a unique molecular identifier from a template-switch 5' adaptor carrying 12 random nucleotides. At least 2.5 million CDR3-containing paired-end reads were obtained from each sample. All of the RNA was converted into first-strand cDNA using the Mint cDNA synthesis kit, with a TRBC-specific oligonucleotide serving as the primer. Following uracil-DNA glycosylase treatment, a first 18-cycle PCR with universal primers M1SS and BC2_uni_R was performed on all cDNA. The original pipeline was this. Normalization of each sample was performed by random selection of 1 million high-quality reads, each carrying a distinct molecular identifier. Instead of being binned into consensus sequences, reads with shared molecular identifiers were discarded. MiTCR, with a Q25 quality threshold and the strictest error-elimination algorithm, was used for CDR3 identification, clonotype clustering and error correction. A nonparametric unseen species model using Euler transformation provided a lower-bound estimate of total TCR beta diversity. The public reads were run again by TCRdb, first through fastp at Q25 and then through MiXCR, and only productive beta chains were kept. For every CDR3 protein sequence, its rows merge into one entry that carries the most common genes and DNA. TCRdb, not the original authors, processed these V and J calls. This sample is represented by some 800,000 distinct CDR3 sequences; approximately 48% of them were singletons. The ten top clones hold around 18% of the sample.

Donors were a few dozen systemically healthy Caucasian individuals from Russia aged roughly 6 to 90 years. Ten milliliters of peripheral blood were drawn from each donor into EDTA-treated Vacutainer tubes. Ficoll-Paque density-gradient centrifugation was used to isolate PBMCs, with at least 7 million obtained per sample. Trizol reagent was used to extract total RNA from the PBMCs, yielding at least 5 micrograms per sample. Naive CD45RAhigh/CD27high T cell percentages were measured by flow cytometry on a PBMC aliquot from every donor. The sequenced sample was blood. This clonotype originated in a man aged 60 to 75 in good health.

The sequenced DNA: TGTGCCACCAGCAGAGATGTAACGGGCCGGGAGGCAGATACGCAGTATTTT. This encodes CATSRDVTGREADTQYF. The V gene is TRBV15 and the J gene is TRBJ2-3, with 7 middle bases fitting TRBD2. Compared with germline, V lacks 0 bases and J lacks 4 bases; bases without a gene match: 10. From a lookup of the germline V gene (reference sequence), CDR1 and CDR2 are LNHNV and YYDKDF. Spanning cysteine to phenylalanine, the CDR3 consists of 17 amino acids. Only CDR3 DNA is held: 51 bases, read in frame from base 1.